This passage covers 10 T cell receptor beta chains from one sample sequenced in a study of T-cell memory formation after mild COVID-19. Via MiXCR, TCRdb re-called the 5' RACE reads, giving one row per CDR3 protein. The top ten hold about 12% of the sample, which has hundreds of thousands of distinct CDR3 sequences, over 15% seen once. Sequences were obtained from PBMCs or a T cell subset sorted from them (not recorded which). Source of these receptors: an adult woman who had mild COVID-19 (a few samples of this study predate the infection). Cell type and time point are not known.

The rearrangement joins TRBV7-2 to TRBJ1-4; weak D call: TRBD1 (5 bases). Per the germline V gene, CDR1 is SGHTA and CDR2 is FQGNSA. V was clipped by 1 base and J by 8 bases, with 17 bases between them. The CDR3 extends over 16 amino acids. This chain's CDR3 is CASSLGPPGVKEKLFF. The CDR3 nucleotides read TGTGCCAGCAGCTTAGGGCCCCCGGGGGTAAAGGAAAAACTGTTTTTT.

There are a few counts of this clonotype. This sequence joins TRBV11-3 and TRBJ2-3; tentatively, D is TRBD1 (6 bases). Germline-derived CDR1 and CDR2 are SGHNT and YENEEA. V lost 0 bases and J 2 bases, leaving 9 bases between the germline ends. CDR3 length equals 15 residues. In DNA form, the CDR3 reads TGTGCCAGCAGCTTAGAAGGACAGAACACAGATACGCAGTATTTT. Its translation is CASSLEGQNTDTQYF.

The CDR3 is CASSQVSGGLYNEQFF. The CDR3 DNA reads TGCGCCAGCAGCCAAGTAAGCGGGGGCCTGTACAATGAGCAGTTCTTC. V usage is TRBV4-1 and J usage is TRBJ2-1; 8 nucleotides line up with TRBD2. V lost 1 base, J lost 4 bases, and 6 bases stayed unmatched. This CDR3 is built from 16 residues. The V gene's germline CDR1 is MGHRA and CDR2 YSYEKL.

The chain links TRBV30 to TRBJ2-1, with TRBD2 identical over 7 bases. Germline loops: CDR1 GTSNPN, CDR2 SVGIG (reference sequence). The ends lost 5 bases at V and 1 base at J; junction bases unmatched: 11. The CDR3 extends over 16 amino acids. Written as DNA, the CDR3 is TGTGCCTGGGCTCTGCAGGGAGGGATGTCCTACAATGAGCAGTTCTTC. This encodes CAWALQGGMSYNEQFF.

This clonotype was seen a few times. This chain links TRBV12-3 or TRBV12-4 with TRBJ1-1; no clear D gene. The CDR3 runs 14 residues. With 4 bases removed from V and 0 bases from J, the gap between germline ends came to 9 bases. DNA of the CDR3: TGTGCCAGCAGTTACACCTCAATGAACACTGAAGCTTTCTTT. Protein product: CASSYTSMNTEAFF.

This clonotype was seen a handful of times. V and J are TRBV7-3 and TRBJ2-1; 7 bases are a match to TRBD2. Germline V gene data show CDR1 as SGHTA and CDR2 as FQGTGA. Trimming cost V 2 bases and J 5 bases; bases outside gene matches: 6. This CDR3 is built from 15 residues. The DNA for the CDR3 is TGTGCCAGCAGCTTACTACGGACTAGAGACAATGAGCAGTTCTTC. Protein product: CASSLLRTRDNEQFF.

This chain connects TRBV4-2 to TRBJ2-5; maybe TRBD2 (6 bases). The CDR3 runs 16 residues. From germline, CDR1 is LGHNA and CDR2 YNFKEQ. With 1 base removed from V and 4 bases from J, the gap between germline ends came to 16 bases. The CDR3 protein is CASSQAFYPGGETQYF. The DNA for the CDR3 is TGTGCCAGCAGCCAAGCTTTTTATCCCGGGGGAGAGACCCAGTACTTC.

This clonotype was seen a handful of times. CDR3: CASSYPPRGYYEQYF. The DNA for the CDR3 is TGTGCCAGCAGTTACCCCCCGCGTGGGTATTACGAGCAGTACTTC. The chain has TRBV6-2 or TRBV6-3 and TRBJ2-7; D remains ambiguous. Deletions cut 2 bases from V and 4 bases from J, with 15 bases between. The CDR3 contains 15 residues. From germline, CDR1 is MNHEY and CDR2 SVGEGT.

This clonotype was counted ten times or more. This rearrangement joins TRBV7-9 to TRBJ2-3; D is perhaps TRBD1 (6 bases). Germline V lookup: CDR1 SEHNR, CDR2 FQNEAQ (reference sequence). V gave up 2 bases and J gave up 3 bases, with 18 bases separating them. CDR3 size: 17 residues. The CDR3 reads CASSLKARQGRTDTQYF. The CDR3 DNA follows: TGTGCCAGCAGCTTAAAGGCACGGCAGGGGCGGACAGATACGCAGTATTTT.

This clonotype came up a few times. CDR3 in amino acids: CASSVEDRVHEQFF. CDR3 DNA: TGTGCCAGCAGCGTGGAAGACAGGGTCCATGAGCAGTTCTTC. The chain is built from TRBV9 and TRBJ2-1; 7 bases agree with TRBD1. Trimming removed 2 bases from V and 8 bases from J; junction bases left unmatched: 7. Germline values: CDR1 SGDLS, CDR2 YYNGEE. The CDR3 contains 14 residues.